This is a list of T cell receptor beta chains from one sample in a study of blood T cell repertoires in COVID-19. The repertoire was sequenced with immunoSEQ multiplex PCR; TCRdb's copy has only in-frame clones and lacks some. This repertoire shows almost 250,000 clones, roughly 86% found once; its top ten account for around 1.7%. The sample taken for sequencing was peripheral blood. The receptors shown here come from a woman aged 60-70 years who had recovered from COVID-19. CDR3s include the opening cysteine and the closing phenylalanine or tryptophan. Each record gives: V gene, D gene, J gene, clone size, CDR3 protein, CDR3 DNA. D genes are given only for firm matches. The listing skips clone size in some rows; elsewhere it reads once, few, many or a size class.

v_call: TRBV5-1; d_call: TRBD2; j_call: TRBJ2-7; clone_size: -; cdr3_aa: CASSLALAETGEQYF; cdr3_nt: TGCGCCAGCAGCTTGGCACTAGCGGAAACGGGGGAGCAGTACTTC
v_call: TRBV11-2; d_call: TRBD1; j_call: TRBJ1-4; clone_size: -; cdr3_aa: CASSHRQGGNEKLFF; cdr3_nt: TGTGCCAGCAGCCACCGACAGGGGGGTAATGAAAAACTGTTTTTT
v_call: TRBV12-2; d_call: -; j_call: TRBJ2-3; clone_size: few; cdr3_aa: CASRLGQGIGTDTQYF; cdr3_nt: TGTGCAAGTCGCTTAGGACAGGGTATTGGCACAGATACGCAGTATTTT
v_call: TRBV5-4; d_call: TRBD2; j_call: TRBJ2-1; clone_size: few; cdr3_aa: CASSLGGGGVGEQFF; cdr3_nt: TGTGCCAGCAGCTTGGGAGGCGGGGGAGTCGGTGAGCAGTTCTTC
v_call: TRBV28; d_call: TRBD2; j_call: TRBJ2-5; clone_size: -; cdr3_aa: CASSFPASGGYQETQYF; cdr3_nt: TGTGCCAGCAGTTTCCCGGCTAGCGGGGGGTACCAAGAGACCCAGTACTTC
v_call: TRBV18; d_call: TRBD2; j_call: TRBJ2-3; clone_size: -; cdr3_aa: CASSLGLGADTQYF; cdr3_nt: TGTGCCAGCTCCTTGGGACTAGGGGCAGATACGCAGTATTTT
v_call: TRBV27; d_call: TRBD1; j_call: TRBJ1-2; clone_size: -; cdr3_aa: CASGRTGSYGYTF; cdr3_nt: TGTGCCAGCGGACGGACAGGTAGTTACGGCTACACCTTC
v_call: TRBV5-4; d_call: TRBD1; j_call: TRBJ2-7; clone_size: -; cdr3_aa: CASSLGDSPYEQYF; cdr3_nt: TGTGCCAGCAGCTTAGGGGACAGTCCCTACGAGCAGTACTTC
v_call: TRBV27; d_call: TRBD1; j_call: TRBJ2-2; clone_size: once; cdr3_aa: CASSGWGGQGAGELFF; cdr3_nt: TGTGCCAGCAGCGGATGGGGGGGACAGGGGGCCGGGGAGCTGTTTTTT
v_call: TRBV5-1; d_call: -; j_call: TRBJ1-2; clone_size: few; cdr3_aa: CASSLDRNYGYTF; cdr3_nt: TGCGCCAGCAGCTTGGACAGGAACTATGGCTACACCTTC
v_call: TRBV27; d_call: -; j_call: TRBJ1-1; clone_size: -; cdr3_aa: CASRSGRGILNTEAFF; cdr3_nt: TGTGCCAGCCGTTCCGGGAGGGGGATTCTGAACACTGAAGCTTTCTTT
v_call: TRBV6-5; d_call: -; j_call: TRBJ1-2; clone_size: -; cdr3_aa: CASSHLPSGGDGYTF; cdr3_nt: TGTGCCAGCAGCCACCTCCCTAGCGGGGGGGATGGCTACACCTTC
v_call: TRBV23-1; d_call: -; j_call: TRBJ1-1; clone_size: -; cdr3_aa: CASSHGRTAAVEAFF; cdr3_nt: TGCGCCAGCAGTCATGGTAGGACAGCCGCGGTTGAAGCTTTCTTT
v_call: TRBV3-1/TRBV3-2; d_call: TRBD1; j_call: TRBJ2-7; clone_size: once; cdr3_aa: CASSEVRTGPYEQYF; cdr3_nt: TGTGCCAGCAGCGAAGTTAGGACAGGGCCCTACGAGCAGTACTTC
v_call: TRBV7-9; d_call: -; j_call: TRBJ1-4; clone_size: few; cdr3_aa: CASSPQSTNEKLFF; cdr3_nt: TGTGCCAGCAGCCCTCAGTCAACTAATGAAAAACTGTTTTTT
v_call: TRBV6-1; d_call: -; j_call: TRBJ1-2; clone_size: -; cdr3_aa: CASSEALSHYGYTF; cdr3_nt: TGTGCCAGCAGTGAAGCGTTGAGTCACTATGGCTACACCTTC
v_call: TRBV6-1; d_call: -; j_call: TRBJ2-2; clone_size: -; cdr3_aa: CASSEIVGATNTGELFF; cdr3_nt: TGTGCCAGCAGTGAAATCGTGGGGGCCACGAACACCGGGGAGCTGTTTTTT